This TCR beta chain was obtained from a study of shared clonotypes between healthy human individuals. Study background: A couple of women and a few men aged 18 to 49 served as donors. Notes on the study in general: The expectation was that sequencing depth would affect clonotype sharing among donors. A few donors held about 5% of naive CD4 clonotypes in common.

Genomic DNA (from each subset) was split evenly across several immunoSEQ plates. Measured with immunoSEQ multiplex PCR; TCRdb has only the in-frame clones, and not every one. The table lists 2 million to 2.5 million clones, about 94% of them singletons. Notes on this clone: As yet, its antigen is unknown.

The germline V gene encodes CDR1 MNHNY and CDR2 SVGAGI (reference sequence). Trimming removed 5 bases at V and 2 bases at J, with 13 bases between. The CDR3 totals 14 residues. This chain links TRBV6-6 with TRBJ2-7; D is possibly TRBD2 (7 bases). The sequenced sample consisted of naive CD4+ T cells sorted from blood. Subset in this sample: CD45RA+ positively selected. The TCR sequence derives from a man between 18 and 35 years old in good health. The CDR3 region has the DNA TGTGCCAGCAGTAGAGGGGGGGCACCCTACGAGCAGTACTTC. This gives the protein CASSRGGAPYEQYF.